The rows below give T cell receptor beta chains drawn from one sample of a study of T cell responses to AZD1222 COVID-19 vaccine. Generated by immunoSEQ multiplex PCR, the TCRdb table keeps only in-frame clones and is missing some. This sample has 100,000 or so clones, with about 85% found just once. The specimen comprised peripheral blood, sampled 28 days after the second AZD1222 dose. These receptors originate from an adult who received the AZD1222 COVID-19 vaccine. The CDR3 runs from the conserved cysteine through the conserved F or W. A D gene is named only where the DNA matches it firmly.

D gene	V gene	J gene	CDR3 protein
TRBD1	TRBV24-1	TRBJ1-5	CATSDWPSIPGTGALAGNQPQHF
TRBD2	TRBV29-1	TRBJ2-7	CSVELAGGDKQYF
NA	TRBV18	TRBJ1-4	CASSPGLTNEKLFF
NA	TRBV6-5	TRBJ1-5	CASTLVITQPQHF
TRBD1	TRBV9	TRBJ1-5	CASSGVSTGALSNQPQHF
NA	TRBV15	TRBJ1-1	CATSGATGGISGAFF
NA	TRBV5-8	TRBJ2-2	CASSFWGELAGELFF
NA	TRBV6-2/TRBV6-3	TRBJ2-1	CASSVGSSYNEQFF
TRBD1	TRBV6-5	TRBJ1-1	CASREDREGFAEAFF
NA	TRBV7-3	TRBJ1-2	CASSLTAVYGYTF
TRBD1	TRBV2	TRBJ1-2	CASCPTGSSYGYTF
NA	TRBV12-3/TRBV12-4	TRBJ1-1	CASSLAFQLEAFF
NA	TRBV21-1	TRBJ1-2	CASSKEGSPNYGYTF
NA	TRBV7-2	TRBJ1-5	CASRRSQVQPQHF
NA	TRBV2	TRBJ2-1	CASTPSLPRGNEQFF